This TCR beta chain was sequenced in a study of OX40 agonist ivuxolimab in advanced cancers. The study's findings and limits: More expanded clones were seen, on average, in CD8+ T cells than in CD4+.

Data came from immunoSEQ multiplex PCR; TCRdb stores just in-frame clones and leaves some out. The sample lists about 13,000 clones; approximately 80% were seen once. Worth noting for this clone: Its matching antigen is unknown.

The CDR3 totals 12 residues. Germline CDR1 and CDR2: SGHDN and FVKESK. Trimming cost V 4 bases and J 8 bases, with 11 bases left between them. V and J are TRBV14 and TRBJ1-2; tentatively, D is TRBD1 (6 bases). The TCR was taken from an adult with an advanced solid tumor such as melanoma, head and neck, liver or kidney cancer. The sequenced sample was CD4+ or CD8+ T cells sorted from blood, obtained in a trial of the OX40 agonist ivuxolimab. The CDR3, as DNA: TGTGCCAGCAGCCGGCAGGGGAACGGCTACACCTTC. Translation: CASSRQGNGYTF.